A selection of T cell receptor beta chains follows, all from one sample in a study of cytomegalovirus exposure and HLA in healthy donors. Assay: immunoSEQ multiplex PCR; the TCRdb copy retains only in-frame clones and omits some. In the table there are 150,000 to 180,000 clones, 80% of which are singletons. Sequenced input: PBMCs. Receptors were obtained from a middle-aged woman in good health and CMV-seropositive. CDR3s include the opening cysteine and the closing phenylalanine or tryptophan. D genes are given only for firm matches. Size values are once, few and many counts, or a class for expanded clones, and some rows have none.

CASSEIFGTAAYEQYF,TGTGCCAGCAGTGAAATCTTTGGGACAGCAGCCTACGAGCAGTACTTC,TRBD1,16,TRBJ2-7,NA,TRBV2
CASSLFPQGSLYEQYF,TGTGCCAGCAGTTTATTTCCCCAGGGATCGCTCTACGAGCAGTACTTC,NA,16,TRBJ2-7,once,TRBV27
CASTSEGWGGQRIQYF,TGTGCCAGCACATCCGAGGGGTGGGGGGGGCAACGGATTCAGTACTTC,NA,16,TRBJ2-4,few,TRBV28
CASSRQGVRNQPQHF,TGTGCCAGCAGCCGACAGGGGGTTCGCAATCAGCCCCAGCATTTT,TRBD1,15,TRBJ1-5,NA,TRBV28
CASSSPGGAGQPQHF,TGTGCCAGTAGTTCCCCAGGGGGCGCGGGTCAGCCCCAGCATTTT,TRBD1,15,TRBJ1-5,NA,TRBV19
CASSEALLAGGTQYF,TGTGCCAGCAGTGAAGCGCTACTAGCGGGGGGTACGCAGTATTTT,TRBD2,15,TRBJ2-3,NA,TRBV2
CASSQDQGTSGTDTQYF,TGCGCCAGCAGCCAAGACCAGGGGACTAGCGGCACAGATACGCAGTATTTT,TRBD2,17,TRBJ2-3,NA,TRBV4-1
CASSKDWVANTGELFF,TGTGCCAGCAGTAAGGACTGGGTAGCGAACACCGGGGAGCTGTTTTTT,NA,16,TRBJ2-2,NA,TRBV2
CASSLLNYNEQFF,TGTGCCAGCAGCCTCCTAAATTACAATGAGCAGTTCTTC,NA,13,TRBJ2-1,few,TRBV11-3
CASSSRQGNTDTQYF,TGTGCCAGCAGTTCAAGACAGGGGAATACAGATACGCAGTATTTT,TRBD1,15,TRBJ2-3,NA,TRBV6-1
CASSLGVEREGYEQYF,TGTGCCAGCAGCTTGGGAGTGGAGCGGGAGGGCTACGAGCAGTACTTC,TRBD2,16,TRBJ2-7,NA,TRBV5-8
CASSTGGLAEAFF,TGCGCCAGCAGTACAGGGGGCTTGGCTGAAGCTTTCTTT,TRBD1,13,TRBJ1-1,NA,TRBV10-1
CASSTAGTGVGEQYF,TGCGCCAGCAGCACGGCCGGGACAGGGGTTGGGGAGCAGTACTTC,TRBD1,15,TRBJ2-7,NA,TRBV5-1
CASSPEVLRGTEAFF,TGTGCCAGCTCCCCGGAGGTTCTGCGTGGCACTGAAGCTTTCTTT,NA,15,TRBJ1-1,NA,TRBV27
CASSESGRAVYNEQFF,TGTGCCAGCAGTGAAAGCGGGAGGGCCGTCTACAATGAGCAGTTCTTC,TRBD2,16,TRBJ2-1,once,TRBV28
CASSGTGLWDETQYF,TGTGCCAGCAGCGGAACAGGGTTGTGGGATGAGACCCAGTACTTC,NA,15,TRBJ2-5,NA,TRBV9
CASSTQDRDYGYTF,TGTGCCAGTAGTACCCAGGACAGGGACTATGGCTACACCTTC,TRBD1,14,TRBJ1-2,NA,TRBV19
CSVPDRVVTDTQYF,TGCAGCGTGCCTGACAGGGTAGTCACAGATACGCAGTATTTT,TRBD1,14,TRBJ2-3,NA,TRBV29-1
CASRESGRGYEQYF,TGCGCCAGCAGGGAGAGCGGGAGGGGGTACGAGCAGTACTTC,TRBD2,14,TRBJ2-7,NA,TRBV10-2
CASSGTSGVNEQFF,TGTGCCAGTAGCGGGACTAGCGGAGTCAATGAGCAGTTCTTC,TRBD2,14,TRBJ2-1,NA,TRBV19
CAQSGGYPGEQFF,TGTGCCCAAAGCGGGGGATACCCCGGTGAGCAGTTCTTC,TRBD2,13,TRBJ2-1,NA,TRBV30
CASTKQLGETQYF,TGTGCCAGTACTAAACAGCTTGGGGAGACCCAGTACTTC,NA,13,TRBJ2-5,NA,TRBV19
CASSSPTGLTDTQYF,TGTGCCAGTAGTAGCCCGACGGGATTGACAGATACGCAGTATTTT,NA,15,TRBJ2-3,NA,TRBV19
CASQRYTTYEQYF,TGTGCCAGCCAACGGTATACTACCTACGAGCAGTACTTC,NA,13,TRBJ2-7,NA,TRBV2
CASSIDGQGIEAFF,TGTGCCAGTAGTATAGACGGACAGGGGATTGAAGCTTTCTTT,TRBD1,14,TRBJ1-1,NA,TRBV19